Presented here are 20 T cell receptor beta chains from one specimen sequenced in a study of T-cell memory formation after mild COVID-19. TCRdb used MiXCR to reprocess the 5' RACE reads, holding one entry per CDR3 protein. The sample has roughly 450,000 distinct CDR3 sequences, roughly 18% seen once. The specimen sequenced was PBMCs or a T cell subset sorted from them (not recorded which). The receptor source for this set is a man aged 18 to 35 who had mild COVID-19 (a few samples of this study predate the infection). Cell type and time point are not known.

This clonotype has only a few counts. The CDR3 sequence: CSARDRAASSGANVLTF. The CDR3 DNA is TGCAGTGCTAGAGATCGGGCAGCCAGCTCTGGGGCCAACGTCCTGACTTTC. The chain recombines TRBV20-1 with TRBJ2-6; D is undetermined. CDR3 size: 17 residues. V was cut by 0 bases and J by 0 bases, with 12 bases left in between. The germline gives CDR1 DFQATT, CDR2 SNEGSKA (reference sequence).

The chain carries TRBV5-1 and TRBJ1-1, with D possibly TRBD1 on 6 matching bases. Trimming pared 6 bases from V and 4 bases from J, leaving 16 bases between. Germline CDR1 reads SGHRS; CDR2 reads YFSETQ. CDR3 size: 14 residues. CDR3: CASTAGGGGTEAFF. The CDR3 nucleotides read TGCGCCAGCACCGCCGGGGGCGGGGGCACTGAAGCTTTCTTT.

This clonotype has more than one count but fewer than ten. The gene calls are TRBV20-1 and TRBJ2-2, with 7 nucleotides matching TRBD2. V dropped 6 bases and J dropped 6; count of bases not matched to a gene: 10. This CDR3 is 14 amino acids long. Germline V gene lookup returns CDR1 DFQATT and CDR2 SNEGSKA (reference sequence). The CDR3 DNA reads as TGCAGTGCCCCCACGGCGCTAGCGGCCGGGGAGCTGTTTTTT. This translates into CSAPTALAAGELFF.

This clonotype was picked up a small number of times. The rearrangement joins TRBV7-3 to TRBJ2-2; D might be TRBD1 (5 bases). Germline V gives CDR1 SGHTA, CDR2 FQGTGA. The CDR3 extends over 15 amino acids. V lost 3 bases and J 4 bases, leaving 12 bases between the germline ends. CDR3 region: CASSFSARATGELFF. The CDR3 nucleotides read TGTGCCAGCAGCTTCTCCGCCAGGGCCACCGGGGAGCTGTTTTTT.

The table lists this clonotype with a few counts. The chain combines TRBV12-3 or TRBV12-4 with TRBJ1-1, with D tentatively TRBD1 (5 bases). The CDR3 covers 14 residues. V was pared by 2 bases and J by 4 bases, with 11 bases between. CDR3 amino acids: CASSLWAGTTEAFF. The DNA for the CDR3 is TGTGCCAGCAGTTTATGGGCGGGGACCACTGAAGCTTTCTTT.

This chain connects TRBV20-1 to TRBJ2-5; D may be TRBD2 (5 bases). The CDR3 spans 14 residues. The V end was cut by 1 base, the J end by 5 bases, with 14 bases between. From germline, CDR1 is DFQATT and CDR2 SNEGSKA (reference sequence). The DNA of the CDR3 is TGCAGTGCTAGAGTAGGGAGCTTTCGTGAGACCCAGTACTTC. It codes for CSARVGSFRETQYF.

The chain uses TRBV4-3 and TRBJ2-3; D is possibly TRBD1 (6 bases). Per germline, CDR1 LGHNA and CDR2 YSLEER. The CDR3 runs 16 residues. Trimming took 8 bases from V and 0 from J, leaving 18 bases between them. The CDR3 reads CASADRRLSSTDTQYF. CDR3 nucleotides: TGCGCCAGCGCAGACAGGCGACTCTCTAGCACAGATACGCAGTATTTT.

The rearrangement joins TRBV5-1 to TRBJ1-2, with 7 bases identical to TRBD1. Germline loops: CDR1 SGHRS, CDR2 YFSETQ. The J segment lost 4 bases and the V segment lost 4 bases, leaving 13 bases of the junction unmatched. This CDR3 is 16 amino acids long. The CDR3 loop is CASSPEPDRDIYGYTF. The CDR3, as DNA: TGCGCCAGCAGCCCGGAACCTGACAGGGACATCTATGGCTACACCTTC.

This sequence joins TRBV7-9 and TRBJ1-1; D may be TRBD1 (5 bases). Per the germline V gene, CDR1 is SEHNR and CDR2 is FQNEAQ (reference sequence). Trimming took 6 bases from V and 2 from J, leaving 19 bases between them. CDR3 length equals 16 residues. CDR3 sequence: CASRSGGAGVNTEAFF. The CDR3 coding sequence is TGTGCCAGCAGGTCCGGAGGGGCCGGCGTAAACACTGAAGCTTTCTTT.

The chain joins TRBV4-1 to TRBJ2-2, with D possibly TRBD2 on 5 matching bases. The CDR3 totals 18 residues. V lost 0 bases, J lost 2 bases, and 16 bases lay in between. Germline-derived CDR1 and CDR2 are MGHRA and YSYEKL. In DNA form, the CDR3 reads TGCGCCAGCAGCCAAGATGGACGGTCGGGGTTCAACACCGGGGAGCTGTTTTTT. Protein: CASSQDGRSGFNTGELFF.

The V and J genes are TRBV5-1 and TRBJ1-1; no clear D gene. The CDR3 length is 13 residues. Germline V CDR1 and CDR2: SGHRS, YFSETQ. With 6 bases removed from V and 1 base from J, the gap between germline ends came to 10 bases. Here the CDR3 DNA reads TGCGCCAGCATCGATCCACCGAACACTGAAGCTTTCTTT. Translating it yields CASIDPPNTEAFF.

This clonotype was recorded many times. The chain couples TRBV13 to TRBJ2-1; D uncertain. CDR3 size: 12 residues. V lost 4 bases and J 6 bases, leaving 7 bases between the germline ends. Germline assignment: CDR1 PRHDT and CDR2 FYEKMQ (reference sequence). CDR3 coding DNA: TGTGCCAGCAGCTCCATGGTCAATGAGCAGTTCTTC. It yields the protein CASSSMVNEQFF.

The chain's CDR3 is CSATRGGQGYEQFF. The CDR3 nucleotides read TGCAGTGCAACAAGGGGCGGACAGGGGTACGAGCAGTTCTTC. The chain combines TRBV20-1 with TRBJ2-1; 9 nucleotides line up with TRBD1. Trimming removed 6 bases from V and 10 bases from J; junction bases left unmatched: 13. The CDR3 is 14 amino acids. Per germline, CDR1 DFQATT and CDR2 SNEGSKA (reference sequence).

CDR3 nucleotides: TGTGCCAGCCAACCGCGACAGAACACCGGGGAGCTGTTTTTT. It is translated as CASQPRQNTGELFF. V gene TRBV6-2 or TRBV6-3 combines with J gene TRBJ2-2; D is ambiguous. The CDR3 length is 14 residues. V was pared by 8 bases and J by 1 base, with 11 bases between. CDR1 and CDR2 from the germline V gene are MNHEY and SVGEGT.

J is TRBJ2-1 and V is TRBV7-2; 13 bases line up with TRBD2. CDR1 and CDR2 (germline): SGHTA, FQGNSA. Trimming took 10 bases from V and 7 from J; bases not matched to a gene: 7. CDR3 length: 14 amino acids. The CDR3 DNA reads as TGTGCCATCACCCTGGGACTAGCGGGGAATGAGCAGTTCTTC. Amino acid sequence: CAITLGLAGNEQFF.

The V and J genes are TRBV5-1 and TRBJ2-2; D remains unclear. Trimming left V 4 bases short and J 6 bases short, with 13 bases between. Germline values: CDR1 SGHRS, CDR2 YFSETQ. The CDR3 is 14 amino acids. The CDR3 here is CASSAPPLAGELFF. The CDR3 DNA reads as TGCGCCAGCAGCGCGCCTCCACTGGCCGGGGAGCTGTTTTTT.

CDR3 loop: CSGYQGAAVDQPQHF. The DNA for the CDR3 is TGCAGTGGATATCAGGGGGCAGCGGTCGATCAGCCCCAGCATTTT. The gene calls are TRBV20-1 and TRBJ1-5; 8 positions agree with TRBD1. J lost 5 bases, V lost 7 bases, and 13 bases had no gene match. The germline V gene has CDR1 DFQATT and CDR2 SNEGSKA (reference sequence). CDR3 length equals 15 residues.

This clonotype was detected only a few times. The chain links TRBV7-2 to TRBJ2-7; 7 bases are a match to TRBD2. The CDR3 is made up of 15 amino acids. V was pared by 5 bases and J by 3 bases, with 10 bases of the junction left unmatched. The germline CDR1 and CDR2 sequences are SGHTA and FQGNSA. The CDR3, as DNA: TGTGCCAGCAGCCCCAAGAGCGGGGCCTTCTACGAGCAGTACGTC. As protein: CASSPKSGAFYEQYV.

The rearrangement uses TRBV4-1 and TRBJ2-3, with TRBD2 as a possible D gene (6 bases). The germline V gene has CDR1 MGHRA and CDR2 YSYEKL. This CDR3 comprises 17 residues. Trimming pared 0 bases from V and 3 bases from J, leaving 16 bases between. The DNA of the CDR3 is TGCGCCAGCAGCCAAGATCTGCCTAGCGACCCTACAGATACGCAGTATTTT. This encodes CASSQDLPSDPTDTQYF.

This clonotype showed up just a few times. The V call is TRBV5-6, the J call TRBJ2-1, with 9 bases that match TRBD1. Per germline, CDR1 SGHDT and CDR2 YYEEEE. V dropped 2 bases and J dropped 4; count of bases not matched to a gene: 7. This CDR3 has 16 residues. CDR3 in DNA: TGTGCCAGCAGCTTTTCGGGGACAGGGAATTACAATGAGCAGTTCTTC. This encodes CASSFSGTGNYNEQFF. Looking up the rest from reference TRBV5-6 and TRBJ2-1 gives the full variable domain: DAGVTQSPTHLIKTRGQQVTLRCSPKSGHDTVSWYQQALGQGPQFIFQYYEEEERQRGNFPDRFSGHQFPNYSSELNVNALLLGDSALYLCASSFSGTGNYNEQFFGPGTRLTVL.